What follows are 6 T cell receptor beta chains derived from one specimen sequenced in a study of cytomegalovirus exposure and HLA in healthy donors. 13 Jbeta primers and 60 Vbeta primers were used for the PCR. Repertoires were generated with immunoSEQ multiplex PCR, while TCRdb's copy carries only in-frame clones and drops some. The table includes roughly 120,000 clones, about 78% detected once. Input material: PBMCs. The receptors were sampled from a woman aged 40-49 years in good health and CMV-seropositive.

The chain employs TRBV5-6 and TRBJ1-6; 9 bases are a match to TRBD1. Germline CDR1 reads SGHDT; CDR2 reads YYEEEE. The V and J ends lost 5 bases and 5 bases, in that order; junction bases with no gene match: 2. This CDR3 region has 14 residues. The CDR3 DNA is TGTGCCAGCAGTAGGACAGGGGATAATTCACCCCTCCACTTT. Amino acid sequence: CASSRTGDNSPLHF.

The gene calls are TRBV7-3 and TRBJ2-5; TRBD1 is a possible D gene (5 bases). The CDR3 is made up of 14 amino acids. The germline CDR1 and CDR2 sequences are SGHTA and FQGTGA. With 5 bases removed from V and 6 bases from J, the gap between germline ends came to 16 bases. As DNA, the CDR3 is TGTGCCAGCAGCCCAAGTGGGTGGGGCAAGACCCAGTACTTC. It specifies CASSPSGWGKTQYF.

In this sample, this clone turned up a few times. This rearrangement joins TRBV4-3 to TRBJ2-5; maybe TRBD2 (5 bases). CDR3 size: 17 residues. V dropped 0 bases and J dropped 1 base, with 15 bases sitting between them. Per germline, CDR1 LGHNA and CDR2 YSLEER. The CDR3 region is CASSQDPSWPAQETQYF. The CDR3 DNA is TGCGCCAGCAGCCAAGATCCTAGCTGGCCGGCCCAAGAGACCCAGTACTTC.

The sample holds a few counts of this clone. This chain's CDR3 is CASSPGVSSYNSPLHF. The CDR3 region has the DNA TGTGCCAGCAGCCCGGGGGTTTCCTCCTATAATTCACCCCTCCACTTT. The chain uses TRBV7-2 and TRBJ1-6; a possible D gene is TRBD1 (5 bases). The CDR3 is 16 amino acids. Trimming took off 5 bases at V and 0 bases at J, with 11 bases between the two ends. Germline V lookup: CDR1 SGHTA, CDR2 FQGNSA.

This clone was recorded a few times. V usage is TRBV7-8 and J usage is TRBJ2-2; D is possibly TRBD2 (5 bases). The CDR3 loop spans 13 amino acids. Germline V gene data show CDR1 as SGHVS and CDR2 as FQNEAQ. Trimming took 5 bases from V and 6 from J, leaving 10 bases between them. CDR3 in DNA: TGTGCCAGCAGCCCCCACGGGGCCGGGGAGCTGTTTTTT. It is translated as CASSPHGAGELFF.

The chain employs TRBV10-2 and TRBJ1-2; 8 nucleotides match TRBD1. CDR1 is WSHSY and CDR2 is SAAADI in the germline V gene. V lost 8 bases and J lost 1; bases outside the gene matches: 6. The CDR3 contains 14 residues. The CDR3 bases are TGCGCCAGCGCCGGGACAGGCGTTAACTATGGCTACACCTTC. It yields the protein CASAGTGVNYGYTF.